The entry below gives a single T cell receptor (beta chain) sequence along with its context. The antigen is unknown. This entry is derived from a study of T cell responses to AZD1222 COVID-19 vaccine. General observations from the study: Seropositive AZD1222 recipients at baseline numbered only five or six. At 160-218 and 743-854, vaccine-associated CD4 TCRs were dominant, and they spanned spike. White British ancestry dominated among donors, who included more females, and clonal diversity was possibly underestimated.

Libraries were prepared by immunoSEQ multiplex PCR; TCRdb keeps only in-frame clonotypes and omits some of them. The table includes 120,000 or so clones, roughly nine tenths detected once. Germline V gene lookup returns CDR1 SGHDT and CDR2 YYEEEE. The V and J ends lost 4 bases and 4 bases respectively, with 16 bases between them. There are 15 residues in the CDR3. V and J are TRBV5-6 and TRBJ2-3; TRBD2 might be the D (6 bases). The sequence derives from an adult in good health. Material: peripheral blood, obtained on day 0 of AZD1222 vaccination. This CDR3 is CASSLERRGPDTQYF. CDR3 bases: TGTGCCAGCAGCCTAGAGCGGCGGGGACCAGATACGCAGTATTTT.